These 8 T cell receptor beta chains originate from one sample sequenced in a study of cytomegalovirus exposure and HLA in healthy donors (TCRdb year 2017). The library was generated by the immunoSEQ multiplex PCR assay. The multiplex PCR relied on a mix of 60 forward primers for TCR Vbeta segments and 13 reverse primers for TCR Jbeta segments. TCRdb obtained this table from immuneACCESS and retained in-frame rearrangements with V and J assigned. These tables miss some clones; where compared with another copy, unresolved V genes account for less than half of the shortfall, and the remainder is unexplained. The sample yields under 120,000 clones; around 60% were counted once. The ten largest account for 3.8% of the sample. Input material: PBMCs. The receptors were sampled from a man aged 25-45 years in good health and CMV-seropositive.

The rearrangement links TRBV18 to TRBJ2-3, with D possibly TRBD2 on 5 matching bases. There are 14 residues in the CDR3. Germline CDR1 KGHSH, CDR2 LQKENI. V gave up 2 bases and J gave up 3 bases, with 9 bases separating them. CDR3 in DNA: TGTGCCAGCTCACCAATTTCGGGGACAGATACGCAGTATTTT. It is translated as CASSPISGTDTQYF.

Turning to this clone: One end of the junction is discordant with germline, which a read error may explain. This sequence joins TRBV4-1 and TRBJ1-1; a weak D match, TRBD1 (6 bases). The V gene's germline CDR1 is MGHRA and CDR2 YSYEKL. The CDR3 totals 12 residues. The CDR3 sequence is CVSSQNRDKAFF. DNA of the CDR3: TGCGTCAGCAGCCAAAACAGGGATAAAGCTTTCTTT.

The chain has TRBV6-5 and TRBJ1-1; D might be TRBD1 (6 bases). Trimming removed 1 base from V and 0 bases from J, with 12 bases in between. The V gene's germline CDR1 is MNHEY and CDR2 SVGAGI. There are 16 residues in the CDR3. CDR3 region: CASSYFRQGMNTEAFF. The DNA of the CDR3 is TGTGCCAGCAGTTACTTTAGGCAGGGGATGAACACTGAAGCTTTCTTT.

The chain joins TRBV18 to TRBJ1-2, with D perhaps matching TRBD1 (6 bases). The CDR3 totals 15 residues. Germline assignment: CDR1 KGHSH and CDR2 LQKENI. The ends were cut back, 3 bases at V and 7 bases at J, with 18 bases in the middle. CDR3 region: CASSPRTENPGGYTF. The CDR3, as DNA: TGTGCCAGCTCACCTAGGACAGAAAATCCAGGTGGCTACACCTTC. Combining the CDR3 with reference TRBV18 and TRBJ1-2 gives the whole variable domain NAGVMQNPRHLVRRRGQEARLRCSPMKGHSHVYWYRQLPEEGLKFMVYLQKENIIDESGMPKERFSAEFPKEGPSILRIQQVVRGDSAAYFCASSPRTENPGGYTFGSGTRLTVV.

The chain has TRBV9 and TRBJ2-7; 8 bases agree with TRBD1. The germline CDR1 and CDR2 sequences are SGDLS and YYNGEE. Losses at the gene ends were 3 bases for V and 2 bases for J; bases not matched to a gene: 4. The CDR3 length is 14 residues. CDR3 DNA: TGTGCCAGCAGCGCCCGGGACAGGCCCTACGAGCAGTACTTC. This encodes CASSARDRPYEQYF.

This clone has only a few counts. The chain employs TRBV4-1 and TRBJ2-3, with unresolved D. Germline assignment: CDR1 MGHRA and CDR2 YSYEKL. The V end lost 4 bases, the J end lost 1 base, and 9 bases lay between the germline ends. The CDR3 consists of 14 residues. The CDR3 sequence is CASSLGAGTDTQYF. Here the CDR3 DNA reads TGCGCCAGCAGCCTAGGAGCTGGCACAGATACGCAGTATTTT.

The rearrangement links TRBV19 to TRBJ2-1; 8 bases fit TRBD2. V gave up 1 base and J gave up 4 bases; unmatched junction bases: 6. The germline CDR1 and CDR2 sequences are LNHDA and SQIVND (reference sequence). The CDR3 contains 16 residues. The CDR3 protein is CASSIGSGGPYNEQFF. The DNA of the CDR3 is TGTGCCAGTAGTATAGGCAGCGGGGGTCCATACAATGAGCAGTTCTTC.

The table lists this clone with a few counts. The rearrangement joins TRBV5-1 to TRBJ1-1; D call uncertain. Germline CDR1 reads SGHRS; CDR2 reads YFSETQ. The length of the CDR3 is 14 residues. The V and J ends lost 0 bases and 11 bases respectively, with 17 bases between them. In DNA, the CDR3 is TGCGCCAGCAGCTTGGGGCCGCAGGAAACAAAGGCTTTCTTT. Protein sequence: CASSLGPQETKAFF.